These T cell receptor beta chains were read from a single sample in a study of T cells in Graves' hyperthyroidism and ophthalmopathy. TCRdb re-called the multiplex PCR reads through MiXCR, storing one row per CDR3 protein. The sample includes roughly 750,000 distinct CDR3 sequences, about 15% of them seen just once. The sample consisted of blood. The receptor source for this set is a man between 18 and 35 years old with Graves' hyperthyroidism. CDR3s include the opening cysteine and the closing phenylalanine or tryptophan. D genes are given only for firm matches. Size tells how often a clone was seen (once, few, many) or the class of an expanded clone, and some rows leave it out.

V: TRBV24-1; length: 14; J: TRBJ1-5; D: TRBD1; size: few; CDR3: CATRDRASNQPQHF; DNA: TGTGCCACCAGAGACAGGGCGAGCAATCAGCCCCAGCATTTT
V: TRBV10-3; length: 13; J: TRBJ2-7; D: TRBD2; size: few; CDR3: CAIRTSGTGEQYF; DNA: TGTGCCATCCGGACTAGCGGGACTGGCGAGCAGTACTTC
V: TRBV29-1; length: 14; J: TRBJ2-1; D: TRBD2; size: many; CDR3: CSVEGTSGYNEQFF; DNA: TGCAGCGTTGAAGGGACTAGCGGTTACAATGAGCAGTTCTTC
V: TRBV20-1; length: 15; J: TRBJ1-2; D: .; size: .; CDR3: CSAIRGATGRDGYTF; DNA: TGCAGTGCGATCCGGGGCGCGACAGGCAGGGATGGCTACACCTTC
V: TRBV27; length: 16; J: TRBJ2-3; D: TRBD2; size: .; CDR3: CASSWGLAGGFDTQYF; DNA: TGTGCCAGCAGTTGGGGACTAGCGGGAGGGTTTGATACGCAGTATTTT
V: TRBV11-3; length: 13; J: TRBJ1-1; D: .; size: many; CDR3: CASSSTGITEAFF; DNA: TGTGCCAGCAGCTCTACAGGGATAACTGAAGCTTTCTTT
V: TRBV27; length: 18; J: TRBJ2-1; D: .; size: many; CDR3: CASSLFGRFTSSYNEQFF; DNA: TGTGCCAGCAGTTTATTTGGCAGATTTACAAGCTCCTACAATGAGCAGTTCTTC
V: TRBV30; length: 13; J: TRBJ1-5; D: .; size: many; CDR3: CAWRQAAGQPQHF; DNA: TGTGCCTGGCGACAGGCCGCGGGGCAGCCCCAGCATTTT
V: TRBV12-5; length: 14; J: TRBJ1-5; D: .; size: few; CDR3: CASGKTAPEQPQHF; DNA: TGTGCTAGTGGAAAGACAGCACCTGAACAGCCCCAGCATTTT
V: TRBV28; length: 12; J: TRBJ2-5; D: .; size: .; CDR3: CASSLGAQTQYF; DNA: TGTGCCAGCAGTTTAGGTGCCCAGACCCAGTACTTC
V: TRBV20-1; length: 13; J: TRBJ2-3; D: .; size: many; CDR3: CSARRQSTDTQYF; DNA: TGCAGTGCTAGGCGACAGAGCACAGATACGCAGTATTTT
V: TRBV20-1; length: 14; J: TRBJ2-7; D: TRBD2; size: .; CDR3: CSARGLSGDYEQYF; DNA: TGCAGTGCTAGGGGACTAAGCGGAGACTACGAGCAGTACTTC
V: TRBV5-1; length: 15; J: TRBJ1-3; D: .; size: .; CDR3: CASSLVGSSGNTIYF; DNA: TGCGCCAGCAGCTTGGTGGGCAGCTCTGGAAACACCATATATTTT
V: TRBV19; length: 14; J: TRBJ1-2; D: .; size: .; CDR3: CASSIDRPPYGYTF; DNA: TGTGCCAGTAGTATAGATCGCCCCCCCTATGGCTACACCTTC
V: TRBV6-1; length: 16; J: TRBJ2-2; D: TRBD2; size: .; CDR3: CASIFSSGRGTGELFF; DNA: TGTGCCAGCATCTTCTCTAGCGGGAGGGGTACCGGGGAGCTGTTTTTT
V: TRBV7-2; length: 15; J: TRBJ2-1; D: TRBD2; size: many; CDR3: CASSSGLAAYNEQFF; DNA: TGTGCCAGCAGCTCGGGACTAGCCGCCTACAATGAGCAGTTCTTC
V: TRBV7-9; length: 15; J: TRBJ2-5; D: TRBD2; size: .; CDR3: CASSSSSGRGETQYF; DNA: TGTGCCAGCAGCTCCTCTAGCGGGAGAGGAGAGACCCAGTACTTC
V: TRBV2; length: 13; J: TRBJ2-7; D: .; size: many; CDR3: CASTTGVSYEQYF; DNA: TGTGCCAGCACCACCGGGGTCAGCTACGAGCAGTACTTC
V: TRBV6-5; length: 14; J: TRBJ1-2; D: .; size: many; CDR3: CASSYSPVNYGYTF; DNA: TGTGCCAGCAGTTACTCTCCGGTTAACTATGGCTACACCTTC
V: TRBV27; length: 15; J: TRBJ2-1; D: .; size: many; CDR3: CASSITVSSYNEQFF; DNA: TGTGCCAGCAGTATCACGGTGAGCTCCTACAATGAGCAGTTCTTC
V: TRBV7-6; length: 12; J: TRBJ1-1; D: .; size: .; CDR3: CASSLIGHEAFF; DNA: TGTGCCAGCAGCTTAATAGGCCATGAAGCTTTCTTT
V: TRBV11-1; length: 14; J: TRBJ2-7; D: TRBD1; size: many; CDR3: CASSFAGTGYEQYF; DNA: TGTGCCAGCAGCTTCGCCGGGACAGGCTACGAGCAGTACTTC
V: TRBV18; length: 13; J: TRBJ1-4; D: .; size: many; CDR3: CASSRGGDEKLFF; DNA: TGTGCCAGCTCTCGGGGCGGAGATGAAAAACTGTTTTTT
V: TRBV3-1; length: 15; J: TRBJ2-3; D: .; size: .; CDR3: CASSQEGHGSNTQYF; DNA: TGTGCCAGCAGCCAAGAGGGACACGGGTCGAATACGCAGTATTTT
V: TRBV30; length: 12; J: TRBJ1-3; D: .; size: .; CDR3: CAWALQGNTIYF; DNA: TGTGCCTGGGCCCTACAGGGAAACACCATATATTTT
V: TRBV29-1; length: 12; J: TRBJ1-1; D: TRBD1; size: many; CDR3: CSVGSGGTEAFF; DNA: TGCAGCGTGGGTTCAGGGGGCACTGAAGCTTTCTTT
V: TRBV18; length: 15; J: TRBJ2-5; D: .; size: many; CDR3: CASSPPRRGRETQYF; DNA: TGTGCCAGCTCACCACCACGCCGGGGTAGGGAGACCCAGTACTTC
V: TRBV7-2; length: 15; J: TRBJ2-1; D: .; size: many; CDR3: CASSLVERAYNEQFF; DNA: TGTGCCAGCAGCTTAGTGGAACGGGCCTACAATGAGCAGTTCTTC